Following are 29 T cell receptor beta chains from one sample sequenced in a study of blood T cells in healthy people across ages (dated by TCRdb to between 2014 and 2017). Library creation used 5' RACE. Sequencing took place on an Illumina HiSeq 2500. A second roughly 6 to 12 cycle PCR used a sample-barcoded 5' primer and a J-beta primer mix. Through fastp at Q25 and MiXCR, TCRdb rebuilt clones from the public reads, retaining in-frame beta chains. Rows with one shared CDR3 protein collapse into an entry with the most common genes and DNA. Across this sample there are fewer than 750,000 distinct CDR3 sequences, with around half seen only once. The ten largest clones represent just under 25% of the sample. The source material was blood. These TCRs come from an older man in good health.

This sequence joins TRBV7-9 and TRBJ1-1, with D hard to call. Germline assignment: CDR1 SEHNR and CDR2 FQNEAQ (reference sequence). The CDR3 sequence is 14 residues long. Trimming took off 5 bases at V and 0 bases at J, with 10 bases between the two ends. This CDR3 reads CASSPTNMNTEAFF. CDR3 coding DNA: TGTGCCAGCAGCCCGACAAACATGAACACTGAAGCTTTCTTT. Looking up the rest from reference TRBV7-9 and TRBJ1-1 gives the full variable domain: DTGVSQNPRHKITKRGQNVTFRCDPISEHNRLYWYRQTLGQGPEFLTYFQNEAQLEKSRLLSDRFSAERPKGSFSTLEIQRTEQGDSAMYLCASSPTNMNTEAFFGQGTRLTVV.

This clonotype was seen only once. The chain has TRBV2 and TRBJ2-3; 8 bases agree with TRBD2. Trimming cost V 3 bases and J 4 bases; bases outside gene matches: 3. The germline V gene encodes CDR1 SNHLY and CDR2 FYNNEI. This CDR3 spans 14 amino acids. The CDR3 protein is CASSESGGADTQYF. The CDR3 DNA is TGTGCCAGCAGTGAGAGCGGGGGCGCAGATACGCAGTATTTT.

This clonotype was seen many times. J is TRBJ2-4 and V is TRBV7-9, with TRBD1 matching over 9 bases. Losses at the gene ends were 1 base for V and 5 bases for J; bases not matched to a gene: 0. Germline V gives CDR1 SEHNR, CDR2 FQNEAQ (reference sequence). The CDR3 extends over 14 amino acids. CDR3 region: CASSLGTGENIQYF. CDR3 DNA sequence: TGTGCCAGCAGCTTAGGGACAGGGGAAAACATTCAGTACTTC.

As concerns this clonotype: The junction does not match germline at one end; this may be a read error. As DNA, the CDR3 is TGTGCCAGCAGTCCGTCGGTCAGGGAAGACCAGTTTTTC. Amino acid sequence: CASSPSVREDQFF. The chain employs TRBV12-3 or TRBV12-4 and TRBJ2-1; maybe TRBD1 (5 bases). This CDR3 contains 13 residues.

The chain employs TRBV20-1 and TRBJ2-1; no definite D call. The length of the CDR3 is 15 residues. Germline V gives CDR1 DFQATT, CDR2 SNEGSKA (reference sequence). Trimming removed 2 bases at V and 8 bases at J, with 19 bases between. The CDR3 is CSARSLEHSYDEQFF. The CDR3, as DNA: TGCAGTGCTAGATCTCTGGAACACTCTTACGATGAGCAGTTCTTC.

The genes are TRBV7-2 and TRBJ1-1; 7 bases match TRBD1. V dropped 0 bases and J dropped 6; count of bases not matched to a gene: 10. CDR1 SGHTA and CDR2 FQGNSA come from the germline V gene. This CDR3 contains 16 residues. CDR3 sequence (DNA): TGTGCCAGCAGCTTAGCGCCACAGGGGAGCCCCTCTGAAGCTTTCTTT. Encoded protein: CASSLAPQGSPSEAFF.

Note on this clonotype: A read error may account for a junction end that differs from germline. The V gene is TRBV5-6, the J gene TRBJ2-4; D might be TRBD2 (6 bases). Germline-derived CDR1 and CDR2 are SGHDT and YYEEEE. This CDR3 comprises 13 residues. CDR3 nucleotides: TGTGCTAGCAGCAGCCCGGGACTAAACATTCAGTACTTC. Its protein product is CASSSPGLNIQYF.

About this clonotype: Germline is not matched at one junction end, which may reflect a read error. The V call is TRBV6-5, the J call TRBJ2-6; D remains ambiguous. This CDR3 has 18 amino acids. Germline values: CDR1 MNHEY, CDR2 SVGAGI. CDR3 nucleotides: TGTGCCGGCAGTTCCGACACCTACGCCAGCTCTGGGGCCAACGTCCTGACTTTC. Protein sequence: CAGSSDTYASSGANVLTF.

This chain uses TRBV7-9 with TRBJ1-3; tentatively, D is TRBD1 (6 bases). Trimming stripped 2 bases from V and 0 bases from J, with 11 bases between. Germline V CDR1 and CDR2: SEHNR, FQNEAQ (reference sequence). This CDR3 has 16 residues. This CDR3 is CASSLTQGTSGNTIYF. In nucleotides, the CDR3 is TGTGCCAGCAGCTTAACTCAGGGGACCTCTGGAAACACCATATATTTT.

The CDR3: CASRSRRGRDPTDTQYF. For the CDR3, the DNA is TGTGCCAGCAGGTCAAGGCGGGGGCGGGACCCCACAGATACGCAGTATTTT. The V call is TRBV11-1, the J call TRBJ2-3; D may be TRBD2 (7 bases). The germline V gene has CDR1 SGHAT and CDR2 FQDESV (reference sequence). The ends were cut back, 6 bases at V and 2 bases at J, with 21 bases in the middle. The CDR3 is 17 residues long.

There are a few counts of this clonotype. CDR3 sequence: CASGQISYEQYF. CDR3 coding DNA: TGTGCCAGCGGACAGATCTCCTACGAGCAGTACTTC. The gene calls are TRBV2 and TRBJ2-7; D may be TRBD1 (6 bases). This CDR3 has 12 amino acids. From germline, CDR1 is SNHLY and CDR2 FYNNEI. V was clipped by 8 bases and J by 0 bases, with 8 bases between them.

V is TRBV20-1 and J is TRBJ2-6, with D uncertain. Trimming cost V 6 bases and J 2 bases, with 8 bases left between them. This CDR3 is built from 13 residues. Germline CDR1 DFQATT, CDR2 SNEGSKA (reference sequence). CDR3 region: CSAPWTGANVLTF. In DNA form, the CDR3 reads TGCAGTGCCCCTTGGACTGGGGCCAACGTCCTGACTTTC.

The rearrangement joins TRBV5-1 to TRBJ2-1; the match to TRBD1 covers 10 bases. The end of the DNA aligns better with TRBJ2-7, so the J call may be wrong. The CDR3 runs 14 residues. CDR1 SGHRS and CDR2 YFSETQ come from the germline V gene. This chain's CDR3 is CASSSGTGDNEQYF. In nucleotides, the CDR3 is TGCGCCAGCAGCTCCGGGACAGGGGATAATGAGCAGTACTTC.

The rearrangement uses TRBV7-2 and TRBJ2-7; perhaps TRBD1 as D (6 bases). This CDR3 contains 14 residues. Deletions cut 4 bases from V and 2 bases from J, with 12 bases between. Germline V gene lookup returns CDR1 SGHTA and CDR2 FQGNSA. The CDR3 loop reads CASSSQGTAYEQYF. The CDR3 nucleotides read TGTGCCAGCAGCTCTCAGGGGACCGCCTACGAGCAGTACTTC.

A note on this clonotype: Its ends do not fully match the called genes, so a read error is possible. The chain recombines TRBV7-2 with TRBJ2-1, with D possibly matching TRBD2 (5 bases). CDR1 SGHTA and CDR2 FQGNSA come from the germline V gene. This CDR3 spans 15 amino acids. The CDR3 region is CAGSLRRAVHNEQFF. CDR3 DNA sequence: TGTGCCGGCAGCTTAAGGAGAGCGGTCCACAATGAGCAGTTCTTC.

J is TRBJ1-6 and V is TRBV25-1; D might be TRBD1 (6 bases). The V and J ends lost 1 base and 10 bases respectively, with 17 bases between them. Germline V gene lookup returns CDR1 MGHDK and CDR2 SYGVNS. The CDR3 consists of 16 residues. This CDR3 reads CASSEFRGRGNSPLHF. CDR3 in DNA: TGTGCCAGCAGTGAATTTAGGGGCAGGGGAAACTCACCCCTCCACTTT.

The V gene is TRBV12-3 or TRBV12-4, the J gene TRBJ2-3; 13 positions match TRBD2. This CDR3 is built from 16 residues. V shed 4 bases, J shed 7 bases, and the junction held 8 bases outside the gene matches. The DNA of the CDR3 is TGTGCCAGCAGTTCCCGGACTAGCGGGGGAGCAAATACGCAGTATTTT. This encodes CASSSRTSGGANTQYF.

The sample holds a few counts of this clonotype. The chain recombines TRBV7-2 with TRBJ2-1; D gene ambiguous. The CDR3 extends over 13 amino acids. Germline CDR1 SGHTA, CDR2 FQGNSA. Trimming removed 7 bases from V and 2 bases from J, with 9 bases in between. CDR3 residues: CASNPDAYNEQFF. In DNA, the CDR3 is TGTGCCAGCAACCCGGACGCCTACAATGAGCAGTTCTTC.

The chain employs TRBV28 and TRBJ2-5, with unresolved D. The germline V gene encodes CDR1 MDHEN and CDR2 SYDVKM. The CDR3 is made up of 13 amino acids. V gave up 7 bases and J gave up 4 bases, with 13 bases separating them. The CDR3 spells CASTRGLIETQYF. DNA for the CDR3: TGTGCCAGCACCCGTGGCCTAATAGAGACCCAGTACTTC.

The chain uses TRBV12-3 or TRBV12-4 and TRBJ1-1, with a weak D call TRBD1 (6 bases). CDR3 length: 13 residues. Trimming pared 5 bases from V and 4 bases from J, leaving 11 bases between. Written as DNA, the CDR3 is TGTGCCAGCAGTACAGGGTTGGGCACTGAAGCTTTCTTT. This gives the protein CASSTGLGTEAFF.

This clonotype has a handful of counts. The DNA for the CDR3 is TGTGCCAGCAGTTACTCTGGCTCCAGCGGTGGGGCGGCGCATGGTACGCAGTATTTT. This translates into CASSYSGSSGGAAHGTQYF. This rearrangement joins TRBV6-5 to TRBJ2-3, with D possibly called TRBD1 or TRBD2 (5 bases each). Per germline, CDR1 MNHEY and CDR2 SVGAGI. Trimming took off 0 bases at V and 8 bases at J, with 27 bases between the two ends. This CDR3 region has 19 residues.

V is TRBV5-1 and J is TRBJ1-2; D gene uncertain. CDR3 size: 14 residues. Per germline, CDR1 SGHRS and CDR2 YFSETQ. Trimming took off 0 bases at V and 4 bases at J, with 10 bases between the two ends. CDR3 amino acids: CASSLVLGSYGYTF. CDR3 in DNA: TGCGCCAGCAGCTTGGTGTTAGGGTCCTATGGCTACACCTTC.

V gene TRBV7-2 combines with J gene TRBJ1-2; 7 bases map to TRBD1. This CDR3 spans 15 amino acids. Germline V gene sequence: CDR1 SGHTA, CDR2 FQGNSA. V lost 4 bases and J lost 4; bases outside the gene matches: 9. Here the CDR3 reads CASSWDRYSFYGYTF. As DNA, the CDR3 is TGTGCCAGCAGCTGGGACAGATATTCTTTCTATGGCTACACCTTC. The full variable domain, with the rest looked up from reference TRBV7-2 and TRBJ1-2, is GAGVSQSPSNKVTEKGKDVELRCDPISGHTALYWYRQSLGQGLEFLIYFQGNSAPDKSGLPSDRFSAERTGGSVSTLTIQRTQQEDSAVYLCASSWDRYSFYGYTFGSGTRLTVV.

DNA for the CDR3: TGTGCCAGCAAAGGGACGCAGACTGAAGCTTTCTTT. Translation gives CASKGTQTEAFF. The rearrangement uses TRBV6-6 and TRBJ1-1, with a possible D match to TRBD1 (5 bases). V was pared by 7 bases and J by 5 bases, with 11 bases between. Germline values: CDR1 MNHNY, CDR2 SVGAGI (reference sequence). The CDR3 extends over 12 amino acids.

This clonotype has a handful of counts. The chain joins TRBV7-3 to TRBJ2-7; D is unresolved. V dropped 4 bases and J dropped 6 bases, with 4 bases sitting between them. The V gene's germline CDR1 is SGHTA and CDR2 FQGTGA. There are 10 residues in the CDR3. CDR3 amino acids: CASSWAEQYF. The DNA of the CDR3 is TGTGCCAGCAGCTGGGCCGAGCAGTACTTC.

V is TRBV29-1 and J is TRBJ1-4, with D perhaps matching TRBD1 (6 bases). The CDR3 sequence is 14 residues long. Germline loops: CDR1 SQVTM, CDR2 ANQGSEA. V dropped 7 bases and J dropped 4 bases, with 16 bases sitting between them. DNA for the CDR3: TGCAGCGCCATGGGGGGGGCAGATAATGAAAAACTGTTTTTT. It encodes CSAMGGADNEKLFF.

The chain employs TRBV27 and TRBJ2-3; D is unclear. The germline CDR1 and CDR2 sequences are MNHEY and SMNVEV (reference sequence). This CDR3 contains 13 residues. With 8 bases removed from V and 8 bases from J, the gap between germline ends came to 17 bases. CDR3 in amino acids: CASGSWGGGTQYF. The CDR3 DNA follows: TGTGCCAGCGGTAGTTGGGGTGGTGGTACGCAGTATTTT.

The V call is TRBV7-2, the J call TRBJ2-1; possible D gene TRBD1, 6 bases. The germline CDR1 and CDR2 sequences are SGHTA and FQGNSA. Trimming took off 5 bases at V and 4 bases at J, with 21 bases between the two ends. The CDR3 is made up of 17 amino acids. DNA for the CDR3: TGTGCCAGCAGCATAGGGGGTGGCTCCCCACCTTACAATGAGCAGTTCTTC. This gives the protein CASSIGGGSPPYNEQFF.

The rearrangement joins TRBV2 to TRBJ1-2; TRBD1 matches 9 bases. The V and J ends lost 6 bases and 8 bases, in that order; junction bases with no gene match: 4. The CDR3 contains 12 residues. CDR1 is SNHLY and CDR2 is FYNNEI in the germline V gene. The CDR3 DNA is TGTGCCAGCAGCGGGACAGGGAGAGGCTACACCTTC. Encoded protein: CASSGTGRGYTF.